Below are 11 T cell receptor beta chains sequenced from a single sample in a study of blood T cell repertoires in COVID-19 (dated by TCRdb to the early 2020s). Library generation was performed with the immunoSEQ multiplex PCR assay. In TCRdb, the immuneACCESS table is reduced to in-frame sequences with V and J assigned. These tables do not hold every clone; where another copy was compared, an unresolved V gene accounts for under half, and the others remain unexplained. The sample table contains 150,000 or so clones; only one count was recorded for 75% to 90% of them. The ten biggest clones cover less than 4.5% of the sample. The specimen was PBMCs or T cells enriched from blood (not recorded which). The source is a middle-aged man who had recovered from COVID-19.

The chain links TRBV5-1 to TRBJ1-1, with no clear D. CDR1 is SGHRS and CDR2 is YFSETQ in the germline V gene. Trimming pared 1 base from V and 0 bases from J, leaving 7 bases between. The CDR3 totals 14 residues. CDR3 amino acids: CASSLLSVNTEAFF. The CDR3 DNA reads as TGCGCCAGCAGCTTGCTCAGTGTGAACACTGAAGCTTTCTTT.

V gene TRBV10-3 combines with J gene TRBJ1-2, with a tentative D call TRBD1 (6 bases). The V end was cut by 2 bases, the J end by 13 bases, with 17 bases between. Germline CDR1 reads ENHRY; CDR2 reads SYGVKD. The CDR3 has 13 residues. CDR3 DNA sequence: TGTGCCATCAGTGAGGGACAGCCCGGATTACGCACCTTC. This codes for CAISEGQPGLRTF.

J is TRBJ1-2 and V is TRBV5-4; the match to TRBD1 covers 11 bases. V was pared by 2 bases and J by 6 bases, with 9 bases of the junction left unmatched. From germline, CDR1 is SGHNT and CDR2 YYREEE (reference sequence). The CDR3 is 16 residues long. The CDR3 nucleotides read TGTGCCAGCAGCTTCCCTGGACAGGGGGCATCGGATGGCTACACCTTC. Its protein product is CASSFPGQGASDGYTF. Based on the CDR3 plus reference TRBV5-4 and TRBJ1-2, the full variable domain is ETGVTQSPTHLIKTRGQQVTLRCSSQSGHNTVSWYQQALGQGPQFIFQYYREEENGRGNFPPRFSGLQFPNYSSELNVNALELDDSALYLCASSFPGQGASDGYTFGSGTRLTVV.

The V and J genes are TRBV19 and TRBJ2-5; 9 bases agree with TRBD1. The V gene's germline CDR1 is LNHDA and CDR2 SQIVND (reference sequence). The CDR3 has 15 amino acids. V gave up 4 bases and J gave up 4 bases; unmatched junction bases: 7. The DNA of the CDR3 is TGTGCCAGTAGTACCTACAGGGGGCGGGTAGAGACCCAGTACTTC. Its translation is CASSTYRGRVETQYF.

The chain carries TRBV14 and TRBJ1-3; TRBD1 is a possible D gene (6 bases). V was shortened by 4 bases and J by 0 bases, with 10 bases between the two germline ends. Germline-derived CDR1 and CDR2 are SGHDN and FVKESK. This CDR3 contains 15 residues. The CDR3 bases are TGTGCCAGCAGCCCGGACAGCCTCTCTGGAAACACCATATATTTT. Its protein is CASSPDSLSGNTIYF.

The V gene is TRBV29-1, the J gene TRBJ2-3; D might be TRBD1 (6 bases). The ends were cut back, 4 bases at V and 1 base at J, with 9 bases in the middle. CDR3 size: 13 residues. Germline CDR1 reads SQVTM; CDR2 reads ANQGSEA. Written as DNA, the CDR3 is TGCAGCGTTGGACAGGCGCGCACAGATACGCAGTATTTT. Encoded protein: CSVGQARTDTQYF.

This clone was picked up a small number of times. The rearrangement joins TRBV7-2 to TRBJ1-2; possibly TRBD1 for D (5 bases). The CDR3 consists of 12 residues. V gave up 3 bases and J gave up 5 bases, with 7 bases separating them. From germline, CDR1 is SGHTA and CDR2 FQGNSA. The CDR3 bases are TGTGCCAGCAGCTTCGCAGGGTATGGCTACACCTTC. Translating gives CASSFAGYGYTF.

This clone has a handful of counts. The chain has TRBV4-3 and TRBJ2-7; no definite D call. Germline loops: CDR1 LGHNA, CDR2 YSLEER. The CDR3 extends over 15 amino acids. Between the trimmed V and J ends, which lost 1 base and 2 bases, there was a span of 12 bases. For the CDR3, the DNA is TGCGCCAGCAGCCAAGTACGCGAGACAACCTACGAGCAGTACTTC. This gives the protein CASSQVRETTYEQYF.

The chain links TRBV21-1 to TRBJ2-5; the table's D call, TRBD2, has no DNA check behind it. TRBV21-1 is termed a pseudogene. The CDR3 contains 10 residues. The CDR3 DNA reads TGTGCCCGTCCTGAAGAGACCCAGTACTTC. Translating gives CARPEETQYF.

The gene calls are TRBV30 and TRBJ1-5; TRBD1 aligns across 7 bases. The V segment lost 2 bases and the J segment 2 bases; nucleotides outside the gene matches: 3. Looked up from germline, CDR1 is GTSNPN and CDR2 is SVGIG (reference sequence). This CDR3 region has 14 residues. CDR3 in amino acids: CAWSKGGGNQPQHF. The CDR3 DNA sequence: TGTGCCTGGAGTAAAGGGGGCGGCAATCAGCCCCAGCATTTT.

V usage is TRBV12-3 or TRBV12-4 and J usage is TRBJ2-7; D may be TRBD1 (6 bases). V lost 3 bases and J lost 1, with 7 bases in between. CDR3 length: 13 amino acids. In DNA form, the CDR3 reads TGTGCCAGCAGTTTCGGACAGTCCTACGAGCAGTACTTC. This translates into CASSFGQSYEQYF.